This passage covers 10 T cell receptor beta chains from one sample sequenced in a study of CXCR3-negative and CXCR3-positive naive CD8 T cells. Each TRB cDNA library was prepared by 5' RACE (with UMI labels). Reanalyzing the 5' RACE reads, TCRdb keeps one entry per CDR3 protein, without DNA. Listed are tens of thousands of distinct CDR3 sequences; roughly a tenth falls within the top ten. Material: memory CD8+ T cells from blood. The receptors come from a human donor in good health. Some clones in this sample may be carry-over from other donors' samples.

The V and J genes are TRBV20-1 and TRBJ1-1; TCRdb calls TRBD1, which cannot be checked without DNA. Germline CDR1 and CDR2: DFQATT and SNEGSKA (reference sequence). The CDR3 is made up of 14 amino acids. The CDR3: CSASGDREHTEAFF.

The rearrangement joins TRBV28 to TRBJ2-1; TCRdb gives TRBD1 as the D gene, but with no DNA this cannot be confirmed. The CDR3 extends over 11 amino acids. Germline CDR1 is MDHEN and CDR2 is SYDVKM. CDR3 in amino acids: CASSSGTPMFF.

The chain links TRBV6-2 or TRBV6-3 to TRBJ2-7; TCRdb selects TRBD1, and the lack of DNA leaves this call unchecked. The germline CDR1 and CDR2 sequences are MNHEY and SVGEGT. This CDR3 is 16 amino acids long. The CDR3 spells CASSYSSVGQTYEQYF.

The chain is built from TRBV20-1 and TRBJ2-7; TCRdb proposes TRBD1, but this gene call is untestable without DNA. CDR3 length equals 17 residues. Germline CDR1 and CDR2: DFQATT and SNEGSKA (reference sequence). The CDR3 sequence: CSARDFSGTGVSYEQYF.

The chain joins TRBV9 to TRBJ2-1; absent DNA, TCRdb's TRBD1 call cannot be checked. Looked up from germline, CDR1 is SGDLS and CDR2 is YYNGEE. This CDR3 spans 15 amino acids. CDR3 residues: CASSVEGTDNNEQFF.

The V gene is TRBV6-6, the J gene TRBJ2-1; the D gene TCRdb calls, TRBD1, cannot be checked with no DNA. CDR1 is MNHNY, CDR2 SVGAGI, per germline (reference sequence). CDR3 size: 13 residues. The CDR3: CATTGQWGNEQFF.

V is TRBV7-9 and J is TRBJ2-7; TCRdb's assignment of TRBD1 cannot be checked, as there is no DNA. This CDR3 region has 14 residues. Germline CDR1 reads SEHNR; CDR2 reads FQNEAQ (reference sequence). The chain's CDR3 is CASSSQGRPYEQYF. Looking up the rest from reference TRBV7-9 and TRBJ2-7 gives the full variable domain: DTGVSQNPRHKITKRGQNVTFRCDPISEHNRLYWYRQTLGQGPEFLTYFQNEAQLEKSRLLSDRFSAERPKGSFSTLEIQRTEQGDSAMYLCASSSQGRPYEQYFGPGTRLTVT.

The V and J genes are TRBV5-1 and TRBJ2-1; checking the TCRdb D call of TRBD1 is not possible without DNA. The germline CDR1 and CDR2 sequences are SGHRS and YFSETQ. This CDR3 spans 15 amino acids. The CDR3 spells CASSPTGTGDNEQFF.

V usage is TRBV27 and J usage is TRBJ1-5; TCRdb proposes TRBD1, but this gene call is untestable without DNA. This CDR3 comprises 14 residues. Looked up from germline, CDR1 is MNHEY and CDR2 is SMNVEV (reference sequence). The CDR3 sequence is CASSLGTPNQPQHF.

The J gene is TRBJ2-7, the V gene TRBV20-1; TCRdb calls TRBD1, which cannot be checked without DNA. The germline CDR1 and CDR2 sequences are DFQATT and SNEGSKA (reference sequence). There are 13 residues in the CDR3. The chain's CDR3 is CSASGTLSYEQYF.